One sample yielded the 26 T cell receptor beta chains listed below, sequenced in a study of T cell repertoires in cytomegalovirus infection. One entry per CDR3 protein results from TCRdb running MiXCR on the reads. The sample holds about 700,000 distinct CDR3 sequences, around 32% seen once. Their cognate antigens are unknown. The sequencing here drew on cultured PBMCs, taken from culture after CMV antigen stimulation. The receptors here all came from a human donor in good health (CMV status not recorded). Some clones in this sample may be carry-over from other donors' samples.

This clonotype was seen many times. CDR3 region: CASSLLGTRQETQYF. Here the CDR3 DNA reads TGTGCCAGCAGCTTATTGGGGACCCGTCAAGAGACCCAGTACTTC. The chain employs TRBV7-2 and TRBJ2-5; the D call may be TRBD1 or TRBD2 (5 bases each). The germline V gene has CDR1 SGHTA and CDR2 FQGNSA. The CDR3 length is 15 residues. V lost 2 bases and J lost 2, with 12 bases in between.

The chain is built from TRBV6-5 and TRBJ2-7; D is uncertain. Germline CDR1 reads MNHEY; CDR2 reads SVGAGI. Trimming removed 0 bases at V and 3 bases at J, with 6 bases between. This CDR3 is 13 amino acids long. DNA of the CDR3: TGTGCCAGCAGTTACTCGGGTTTCTACGAGCAGTACTTC. Its translation: CASSYSGFYEQYF.

This clonotype was detected a few times. V usage is TRBV2 and J usage is TRBJ2-7; possible D gene TRBD1, 5 bases. Germline loops: CDR1 SNHLY, CDR2 FYNNEI. V was clipped by 4 bases and J by 4 bases, with 14 bases between them. The CDR3 consists of 14 residues. CDR3 nucleotide sequence: TGTGCCAGCAGTGCTCAGGGTGATTTGTACGAGCAGTACTTC. Its translation: CASSAQGDLYEQYF.

This clonotype was found many times. The chain has TRBV7-2 and TRBJ1-2; TRBD1 is a possible D gene (5 bases). Germline V gene data show CDR1 as SGHTA and CDR2 as FQGNSA. The CDR3 contains 12 residues. V lost 10 bases and J 4 bases, leaving 13 bases between the germline ends. CDR3 DNA: TGTGCCATCCTTGGGGACGCCTATGGCTACACCTTC. Its translation is CAILGDAYGYTF.

In its sample, this clonotype was seen many times. This chain connects TRBV7-2 to TRBJ1-5; a possible D gene is TRBD1 (6 bases). Deletions cut 1 base from V and 3 bases from J, with 10 bases between. The CDR3 is 15 amino acids. Germline values: CDR1 SGHTA, CDR2 FQGNSA. The CDR3 DNA is TGTGCCAGCAGCTTAGGATCAGGGGTCAATCAGCCCCAGCATTTT. Encoded protein: CASSLGSGVNQPQHF.

The chain is built from TRBV28 and TRBJ1-1; possible D gene TRBD1, 5 bases. CDR3 length equals 15 residues. Germline V gives CDR1 MDHEN, CDR2 SYDVKM. V lost 7 bases to trimming and J lost 1 base, with 16 bases between them. The CDR3 loop reads CASKGWGLENTEAFF. The DNA of the CDR3 is TGTGCCAGCAAGGGTTGGGGCCTGGAGAACACTGAAGCTTTCTTT.

The V and J genes are TRBV7-8 and TRBJ2-5; 11 positions match TRBD2. Per germline, CDR1 SGHVS and CDR2 FQNEAQ. This CDR3 is built from 15 residues. The J segment lost 5 bases and the V segment lost 5 bases, leaving 7 bases of the junction unmatched. The CDR3 here is CASSTLAGGLETQYF. The DNA of the CDR3 is TGTGCCAGCAGCACCCTAGCGGGGGGCTTGGAGACCCAGTACTTC.

This clonotype was counted a few times. V and J are TRBV7-2 and TRBJ1-6; D not certain. This CDR3 comprises 14 residues. CDR1 is SGHTA and CDR2 is FQGNSA in the germline V gene. Trimming stripped 7 bases from V and 7 bases from J, with 14 bases between. The CDR3 region has the DNA TGTGCCAGCATCCGGTCACCGGGAAATTCACCCCTCCACTTT. This sequence encodes CASIRSPGNSPLHF.

This clonotype was counted only a few times. This rearrangement joins TRBV7-8 to TRBJ2-1; 12 bases match TRBD2. V gave up 3 bases and J gave up 5 bases; unmatched junction bases: 11. The CDR3 runs to 18 residues. In germline, CDR1 is SGHVS, CDR2 FQNEAQ. CDR3 bases: TGTGCCAGCAGCTTTAGGTGGACTAGCGGGGATAAGAACAATGAGCAGTTCTTC. It is translated as CASSFRWTSGDKNNEQFF.

This clonotype has more than one count but fewer than ten. The rearrangement uses TRBV4-2 and TRBJ1-2, with 7 nucleotides matching TRBD1. The CDR3 totals 16 residues. V shed 1 base, J shed 4 bases, and the junction held 9 bases outside the gene matches. The germline CDR1 and CDR2 sequences are LGHNA and YNFKEQ. The chain's CDR3 is CASSQAQGQLFYGYTF. The CDR3 coding sequence is TGTGCCAGCAGCCAAGCCCAGGGACAGCTTTTCTATGGCTACACCTTC.

The chain joins TRBV20-1 to TRBJ1-1; D unclear. V was cut by 2 bases and J by 0 bases, with 7 bases left in between. The CDR3 is 13 amino acids. Germline V gene data show CDR1 as DFQATT and CDR2 as SNEGSKA (reference sequence). CDR3 DNA sequence: TGCAGTGCTAGACCCCTCATGAACACTGAAGCTTTCTTT. Its translation: CSARPLMNTEAFF.

V gene TRBV6-2 or TRBV6-3 combines with J gene TRBJ2-1, with unresolved D. Germline V CDR1 and CDR2: MNHEY, SVGEGT. This CDR3 comprises 13 residues. Trimming pared 5 bases from V and 4 bases from J, leaving 9 bases between. CDR3 residues: CASSPPIYNEQFF. CDR3 bases: TGTGCCAGCAGTCCACCTATATACAATGAGCAGTTCTTC.

This clonotype was observed a few times. The V call is TRBV5-1, the J call TRBJ2-7; D is perhaps TRBD1 (5 bases). V lost 2 bases, J lost 2 bases, and 11 bases lay in between. The germline gives CDR1 SGHRS, CDR2 YFSETQ. The length of the CDR3 is 14 residues. The CDR3 sequence is CASSLGAPAYEQYF. CDR3 in DNA: TGCGCCAGCAGCTTAGGGGCCCCCGCCTACGAGCAGTACTTC.

This clonotype was recorded many times. This chain connects TRBV7-9 to TRBJ1-1; 8 bases are shared with TRBD1. V was pared by 4 bases and J by 4 bases, with 8 bases of the junction left unmatched. The CDR3 totals 15 residues. Germline-derived CDR1 and CDR2 are SEHNR and FQNEAQ (reference sequence). The CDR3 DNA reads TGTGCCAGCAGCTCCTTCAGGGGGCGTAGCACTGAAGCTTTCTTT. It is translated as CASSSFRGRSTEAFF.

The chain uses TRBV6-5 and TRBJ2-7, with 9 bases that match TRBD1. The V and J ends lost 4 bases and 6 bases, in that order; junction bases with no gene match: 10. The CDR3 runs to 15 residues. Germline CDR1 is MNHEY and CDR2 is SVGAGI. DNA of the CDR3: TGTGCCAGCAGTTCAGACAGGGGGAGGGGAGGCGAGCAGTACTTC. Amino acid sequence: CASSSDRGRGGEQYF.

This chain uses TRBV7-2 with TRBJ2-1, with D possibly matching TRBD1 (5 bases). V dropped 3 bases and J dropped 9 bases, with 15 bases sitting between them. Germline V lookup: CDR1 SGHTA, CDR2 FQGNSA. The CDR3 is 14 residues long. The DNA for the CDR3 is TGTGCCAGCAGCTTCAGAGTGGGAAGGGGTGAGCAGTTCTTC. It specifies CASSFRVGRGEQFF.

This clonotype occurred a few times. This rearrangement joins TRBV15 to TRBJ1-1; D may be TRBD1 (6 bases). Germline loops: CDR1 LNHNV, CDR2 YYDKDF (reference sequence). This CDR3 has 16 residues. Deletions cut 5 bases from V and 0 bases from J, with 16 bases between. CDR3 region: CATSRPGHTMNTEAFF. CDR3 nucleotides: TGTGCCACCAGCCGGCCGGGACACACCATGAACACTGAAGCTTTCTTT. Full variable domain (missing parts from reference TRBV15 and TRBJ1-1): DAMVIQNPRYQVTQFGKPVTLSCSQTLNHNVMYWYQQKSSQAPKLLFHYYDKDFNNEADTPDNFQSRRPNTSFCFLDIRSPGLGDTAMYLCATSRPGHTMNTEAFFGQGTRLTVV.

The rearrangement links TRBV5-1 to TRBJ2-4; 7 positions agree with TRBD1. CDR1 and CDR2 from the germline V gene are SGHRS and YFSETQ. V lost 4 bases and J lost 0; bases outside the gene matches: 4. The CDR3 is 15 residues long. This CDR3 reads CASSEGAVAKNIQYF. The CDR3 DNA sequence: TGCGCCAGCAGCGAGGGGGCAGTAGCCAAAAACATTCAGTACTTC.

This chain links TRBV27 with TRBJ2-7; D is unresolved. In germline, CDR1 is MNHEY, CDR2 SMNVEV (reference sequence). This CDR3 is built from 13 residues. The V and J ends lost 2 bases and 9 bases respectively, with 14 bases between them. The CDR3 DNA reads TGTGCCAGCAGTTTAAATGCCCTCTCGGGGCAGTACTTC. Amino acid sequence: CASSLNALSGQYF.

This chain joins TRBV18 and TRBJ1-5, with 10 nucleotides matching TRBD1. Germline CDR1 reads KGHSH; CDR2 reads LQKENI. V lost 3 bases and J lost 4; bases outside the gene matches: 9. This CDR3 is 17 amino acids long. The DNA of the CDR3 is TGTGCCAGCTCACCCGCGGGACAGGGGCTTCATAATCAGCCCCAGCATTTT. It translates to CASSPAGQGLHNQPQHF.

There are a few counts of this clonotype. V gene TRBV12-3 or TRBV12-4 combines with J gene TRBJ1-3; weak D call: TRBD1 (6 bases). The CDR3 totals 16 residues. V was clipped by 3 bases and J by 0 bases, with 12 bases between them. Here the CDR3 reads CASSLDRGASGNTIYF. The CDR3 DNA sequence: TGTGCCAGCAGTTTGGACAGAGGGGCCTCTGGAAACACCATATATTTT.

There are a few counts of this clonotype. The chain joins TRBV28 to TRBJ2-2; the D gene is possibly TRBD1 (6 bases). In germline, CDR1 is MDHEN, CDR2 SYDVKM. This CDR3 has 15 residues. Trimming took 1 base from V and 5 from J, leaving 11 bases between them. This chain's CDR3 is CASSLYRAVTGELFF. In DNA form, the CDR3 reads TGTGCCAGCAGTTTATACAGGGCGGTAACCGGGGAGCTGTTTTTT.

This clonotype appeared many times. The chain carries TRBV7-2 and TRBJ1-4; 8 bases match TRBD1. Unmatched junction bases numbered 6, after V lost 5 bases and J lost 7 bases. This CDR3 region has 14 residues. CDR1 is SGHTA and CDR2 is FQGNSA in the germline V gene. The CDR3 DNA reads TGTGCCAGCAGCCCAGGGGGCGGAGGTGAAAAACTGTTTTTT. Residues: CASSPGGGGEKLFF.

J is TRBJ2-5 and V is TRBV29-1; perhaps TRBD2 as D (6 bases). This CDR3 is built from 14 residues. V lost 8 bases and J 2 bases, leaving 18 bases between the germline ends. Germline V gene data show CDR1 as SQVTM and CDR2 as ANQGSEA. For the CDR3, the DNA is TGCAGCCTCGGGACGGCCCGGGGGCAAGAGACCCAGTACTTC. It codes for CSLGTARGQETQYF.

V usage is TRBV7-4 and J usage is TRBJ1-2; D remains ambiguous. This CDR3 is built from 15 residues. Germline V gene sequence: CDR1 SGHVT, CDR2 SQSDAQ. With 5 bases removed from V and 6 bases from J, the gap between germline ends came to 19 bases. The CDR3 region is CASSPQIEARDGYTF. The DNA for the CDR3 is TGTGCCAGCAGCCCCCAGATTGAGGCGAGGGATGGCTACACCTTC.

The J gene is TRBJ2-2, the V gene TRBV6-1; the D call may be TRBD1 or TRBD2 (7 bases each). The CDR3 length is 17 residues. Germline V CDR1 and CDR2: MNHNS, SASEGT. V lost 6 bases and J 5 bases, leaving 22 bases between the germline ends. CDR3 loop: CASSRWEGAGGTGELFF. In nucleotides, the CDR3 is TGTGCCAGCAGCCGCTGGGAGGGGGCCGGCGGGACCGGGGAGCTGTTTTTT.